Listed here are 11 T cell receptor beta chains from one sample, sequenced in a study of Graves' ophthalmopathy and Graves' hyperthyroidism. Amplification of TCR beta CDR3 regions used RNA transcripts. A first-round RT-PCR used HTBI primers, followed by a second-round multiplex PCR. MiXCR was run by TCRdb on the multiplex PCR reads, yielding one entry per CDR3 protein. The sample lists about 1.1 million distinct CDR3 sequences; around a third were seen once. Material for sequencing was peripheral blood or thyroid tissue (not recorded which). The receptors were gathered from an adult man with Graves' hyperthyroidism.

This clonotype was observed at least ten times. V gene TRBV15 combines with J gene TRBJ1-5; maybe TRBD1 (5 bases). The germline V gene has CDR1 LNHNV and CDR2 YYDKDF (reference sequence). V was trimmed by 2 bases and J by 0 bases, leaving 14 bases between them. The CDR3 is 17 amino acids. The CDR3 spells CATSRPDSPYSNQPQHF. Here the CDR3 DNA reads TGTGCCACCAGCAGACCAGACAGTCCTTATAGCAATCAGCCCCAGCATTTT.

Ten or more counts support this clonotype. J is TRBJ2-2 and V is TRBV10-1, with 8 bases that match TRBD1. This CDR3 is 14 amino acids long. V lost 2 bases to trimming and J lost 8 bases; unmatched junction nucleotides: 4. CDR1 and CDR2 from the germline V gene are WNHNN and SYGVQD (reference sequence). This chain's CDR3 is CASSEDRGFGELFF. The CDR3 DNA reads as TGCGCCAGCAGTGAGGACAGGGGATTTGGGGAGCTGTTTTTT.

In its sample, this clonotype was seen many times. In nucleotides, the CDR3 is TGTGCCAGCAGCCAGGGAACTAGCGGGACAGGAGAGACCCAGTACTTC. This translates into CASSQGTSGTGETQYF. The rearrangement links TRBV11-2 to TRBJ2-5; TRBD2 matches 10 bases. The CDR3 length is 16 residues. Germline loops: CDR1 SGHAT, CDR2 FQNNGV. The V segment lost 5 bases and the J segment 4 bases; nucleotides outside the gene matches: 10.

This clonotype has just a few counts. The chain joins TRBV7-9 to TRBJ2-2, with D unclear. V was trimmed by 7 bases and J by 4 bases, leaving 10 bases between them. This CDR3 comprises 13 residues. Germline assignment: CDR1 SEHNR and CDR2 FQNEAQ (reference sequence). CDR3 nucleotides: TGTGCCAGCATTGAGACGGGCACCGGGGAGCTGTTTTTT. It codes for CASIETGTGELFF.

This chain connects TRBV29-1 to TRBJ1-2; 7 bases are shared with TRBD1. The length of the CDR3 is 15 residues. The V gene end was trimmed by 0 bases and the J gene end by 7 bases; junction bases not matched to a gene: 11. The germline CDR1 and CDR2 sequences are SQVTM and ANQGSEA. In DNA form, the CDR3 reads TGCAGCGTTGAAGACGGCCGGACAGGAAAAGGTGGCTACACCTTC. Translating it yields CSVEDGRTGKGGYTF. The entire variable domain, with the rest obtained from reference TRBV29-1 and TRBJ1-2, is as follows: SAVISQKPSRDICQRGTSLTIQCQVDSQVTMMFWYRQQPGQSLTLIATANQGSEATYESGFVIDKFPISRPNLTFSTLTVSNMSPEDSSIYLCSVEDGRTGKGGYTFGSGTRLTVV.

In this sample, this clonotype turned up many times. The genes are TRBV10-3 and TRBJ2-7, with D perhaps being TRBD1 or TRBD2 (6 bases each). CDR3 size: 10 residues. V gave up 7 bases and J gave up 7 bases, with 8 bases separating them. Germline-derived CDR1 and CDR2 are ENHRY and SYGVKD. CDR3 amino acids: CAIKGGEQYF. The DNA of the CDR3 is TGTGCCATCAAGGGGGGAGAGCAGTACTTC.

This clonotype was detected ten times or more. DNA for the CDR3: TGTGCCAGCAGGAACTTGGAAGAGACCCAGTACTTC. It is translated as CASRNLEETQYF. This rearrangement joins TRBV2 to TRBJ2-5; D is unclear. V was pared by 6 bases and J by 3 bases, with 8 bases between. The CDR3 is made up of 12 amino acids. CDR1 and CDR2 from the germline V gene are SNHLY and FYNNEI. Based on the CDR3 plus reference TRBV2 and TRBJ2-5, the full variable domain is EPEVTQTPSHQVTQMGQEVILRCVPISNHLYFYWYRQILGQKVEFLVSFYNNEISEKSEIFDDQFSVERPDGSNFTLKIRSTKLEDSAMYFCASRNLEETQYFGPGTRLLVL.

In its sample, this clonotype was seen a few times. This chain connects TRBV4-3 to TRBJ1-1, with 10 bases matching TRBD1. This CDR3 is 15 amino acids long. The ends lost 0 bases at V and 3 bases at J; junction bases unmatched: 1. Germline CDR1 and CDR2: LGHNA and YSLEER. The CDR3 DNA sequence: TGCGCCAGCAGCCAAGATGGACAGGGGGACACTGAAGCTTTCTTT. Translation: CASSQDGQGDTEAFF.

Ten or more counts support this clonotype. DNA of the CDR3: TGTGCCAGCAGCCCTACCGACAGGAGCAATCAGCCCCAGCATTTT. Protein product: CASSPTDRSNQPQHF. The genes are TRBV4-2 and TRBJ1-5; perhaps TRBD1 as D (6 bases). Trimming stripped 4 bases from V and 1 base from J, with 11 bases between. Looked up from germline, CDR1 is LGHNA and CDR2 is YNFKEQ. The CDR3 is 15 residues long.

In this sample, this clonotype turned up once. The chain combines TRBV5-1 with TRBJ1-2; TRBD1 aligns across 10 bases. Per the germline V gene, CDR1 is SGHRS and CDR2 is YFSETQ. Germline trimming cut 4 bases from V and 5 bases from J; bases unmatched to any gene: 8. The CDR3 extends over 15 amino acids. The CDR3 sequence is CASSLSGTGAYGYTF. The CDR3 DNA reads TGCGCCAGCAGCCTATCCGGGACAGGGGCGTATGGCTACACCTTC.

V is TRBV7-2 and J is TRBJ1-5, with 9 bases identical to TRBD1. The J call may be wrong; the DNA end is better matched by TRBJ2-3. This CDR3 is built from 15 residues. CDR1 is SGHTA and CDR2 is FQGNSA in the germline V gene. CDR3 residues: CASRKDRGGGDTQYF. The CDR3 DNA reads as TGTGCCAGCAGAAAGGACAGGGGTGGGGGCGATACGCAGTATTTT.